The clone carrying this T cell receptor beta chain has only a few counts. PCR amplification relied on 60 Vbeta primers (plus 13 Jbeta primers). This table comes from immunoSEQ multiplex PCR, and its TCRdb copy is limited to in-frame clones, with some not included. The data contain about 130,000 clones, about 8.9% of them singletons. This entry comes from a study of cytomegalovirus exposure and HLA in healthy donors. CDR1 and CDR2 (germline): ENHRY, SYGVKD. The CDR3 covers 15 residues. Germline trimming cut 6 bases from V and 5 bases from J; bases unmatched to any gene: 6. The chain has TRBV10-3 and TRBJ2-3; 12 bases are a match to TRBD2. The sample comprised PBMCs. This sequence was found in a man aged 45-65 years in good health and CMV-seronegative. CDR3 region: CAIRSSGGARDTQYF. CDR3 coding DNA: TGTGCCATCAGGTCTAGCGGGGGGGCCAGAGATACGCAGTATTTT.